Following are 27 T cell receptor beta chains from one sample sequenced in a study of STAT3 mutations in large granular lymphocyte leukemia. No antigen has been identified for these receptors. Repertoires were generated with immunoSEQ multiplex PCR, while TCRdb's copy carries only in-frame clones and drops some. Of some 13,000 clones listed, roughly nine tenths are singletons. Whole-study findings and limits: Every T-cell large granular lymphocyte leukemia patient had at least one immunodominant TCR beta clonotype.

The specimen sequenced was peripheral blood mononuclear cells. The receptors were sampled from a man aged 40-49 years with T-cell large granular lymphocyte leukemia. Some clones in this sample may be carry-over from other donors' samples.

The CDR3 is CAISEGGLNTEAFF. Here the CDR3 DNA reads TGTGCCATCAGTGAGGGGGGACTGAACACTGAAGCTTTCTTT. The chain couples TRBV10-3 to TRBJ1-1; perhaps TRBD1 as D (5 bases). V was trimmed by 2 bases and J by 0 bases, leaving 7 bases between them. The CDR3 has 14 residues. Germline CDR1 reads ENHRY; CDR2 reads SYGVKD.

V and J are TRBV21-1 and TRBJ1-6; TRBD1 is taken as the D call from the table, unchecked against the DNA. TRBV21-1 is annotated as a pseudogene. The CDR3 extends over 17 amino acids. CDR3 in DNA: TGTGCCAGCAGCACGCGAACAGGGGCCTTCTATAATTCACCCCTCCACTTT. This gives the protein CASSTRTGAFYNSPLHF.

This clone was detected once. V gene TRBV5-1 combines with J gene TRBJ2-1; D possibly corresponds to TRBD1 (5 bases). Germline V lookup: CDR1 SGHRS, CDR2 YFSETQ. This CDR3 contains 14 residues. Trimming took 0 bases from V and 8 from J, leaving 12 bases between them. DNA of the CDR3: TGCGCCAGCAGCTTGGAGTCAGGGTTCGATGAGCAGTTCTTC. Residues: CASSLESGFDEQFF.

The chain links TRBV6-6 to TRBJ2-1, with D possibly called TRBD1 or TRBD2 (5 bases each). The CDR3 is 15 residues long. Germline CDR1 MNHNY, CDR2 SVGAGI (reference sequence). The ends were cut back, 0 bases at V and 10 bases at J, with 16 bases in the middle. This CDR3 is CASSYSEWSGDEQFF. The CDR3, as DNA: TGTGCCAGCAGTTACTCGGAATGGTCCGGGGACGAGCAGTTCTTC.

The genes are TRBV6-5 and TRBJ1-2, with 8 bases lining up with TRBD1. Per germline, CDR1 MNHEY and CDR2 SVGAGI. V lost 2 bases to trimming and J lost 6 bases; unmatched junction nucleotides: 8. The CDR3 has 15 amino acids. The CDR3 nucleotides read TGTGCCAGCAGTTACGGACAGGGATCGAGAAATGGCTACACCTTC. Its protein product is CASSYGQGSRNGYTF.

CDR3: CASSLEVGGADTQYF. In nucleotides, the CDR3 is TGTGCCAGCAGCTTGGAGGTAGGGGGCGCAGATACGCAGTATTTT. The chain joins TRBV5-5 to TRBJ2-3; 7 positions agree with TRBD1. This CDR3 is built from 15 residues. The ends lost 0 bases at V and 4 bases at J; junction bases unmatched: 5. CDR1 and CDR2 from the germline V gene are SGHKS and YYEKEE (reference sequence).

This clone was picked up one time. The J gene is TRBJ1-1, the V gene TRBV10-3; possibly TRBD1 for D (6 bases). The CDR3 is made up of 15 amino acids. Germline V gene lookup returns CDR1 ENHRY and CDR2 SYGVKD. V shed 6 bases and J shed 9 bases, with 23 bases lying between them. CDR3 loop: CAIRLGGGGSDKAFF. The DNA of the CDR3 is TGTGCCATCAGACTAGGGGGAGGGGGAAGTGATAAAGCTTTCTTT.

This chain joins TRBV7-9 and TRBJ1-1; no clear D gene. With 5 bases removed from V and 2 bases from J, the gap between germline ends came to 9 bases. Germline V gene sequence: CDR1 SEHNR, CDR2 FQNEAQ (reference sequence). This CDR3 has 13 residues. The CDR3 sequence: CASSLWGNTEAFF. The CDR3 nucleotides are TGTGCCAGCAGCCTATGGGGAAACACTGAAGCTTTCTTT.

The CDR3 sequence is CASRRGNTIYF. In DNA, the CDR3 is TGTGCCAGCAGACGCGGAAACACCATATATTTT. V and J are TRBV2 and TRBJ1-3; D gene unclear. The CDR3 sequence is 11 residues long. V shed 6 bases and J shed 4 bases, with 4 bases lying between them. CDR1 is SNHLY, CDR2 FYNNEI, per germline.

The V call is TRBV7-9, the J call TRBJ2-7, with D tentatively TRBD1 or TRBD2 (5 bases each). Trimming shortened V by 1 base and J by 5 bases, and 6 bases separated the two germline ends. Germline CDR1 and CDR2: SEHNR and FQNEAQ (reference sequence). The CDR3 totals 12 residues. The CDR3 region is CASSLGGDEQYF. CDR3 nucleotide sequence: TGTGCCAGCAGCTTAGGAGGGGACGAGCAGTACTTC.

V gene TRBV5-1 combines with J gene TRBJ2-6, with D perhaps TRBD1 (6 bases). The germline V gene encodes CDR1 SGHRS and CDR2 YFSETQ. This CDR3 has 15 residues. V was clipped by 4 bases and J by 6 bases, with 14 bases between them. The chain's CDR3 is CASSQTGGLANVLTF. The CDR3 DNA follows: TGCGCCAGCAGCCAGACAGGAGGTTTGGCCAACGTCCTGACTTTC. Variable domain in full (rest from reference TRBV5-1 and TRBJ2-6): KAGVTQTPRYLIKTRGQQVTLSCSPISGHRSVSWYQQTPGQGLQFLFEYFSETQRNKGNFPGRFSGRQFSNSRSEMNVSTLELGDSALYLCASSQTGGLANVLTFGAGSRLTVL.

The rearrangement uses TRBV6-1 and TRBJ2-7; 9 bases match TRBD1. The V gene end was trimmed by 10 bases and the J gene end by 4 bases; junction bases not matched to a gene: 8. This CDR3 comprises 13 residues. CDR1 and CDR2 from the germline V gene are MNHNS and SASEGT. CDR3 sequence (DNA): TGTGCCACCACCGGACAGGGGTGGTACGAGCAGTACTTC. Its translation is CATTGQGWYEQYF.

In its sample, this clone was seen once. V usage is TRBV7-9 and J usage is TRBJ2-5; 8 bases agree with TRBD2. Germline V gene data show CDR1 as SEHNR and CDR2 as FQNEAQ (reference sequence). V gave up 5 bases and J gave up 6 bases; unmatched junction bases: 5. The CDR3 length is 13 residues. The DNA for the CDR3 is TGTGCCAGCAGCCGGGGGGGGGAGAAGACCCAGTACTTC. As protein: CASSRGGEKTQYF.

The chain couples TRBV27 to TRBJ1-5; D is perhaps TRBD1 (6 bases). Trimming left V 5 bases short and J 7 bases short, with 18 bases between. CDR3 size: 15 residues. CDR1 is MNHEY, CDR2 SMNVEV, per germline (reference sequence). The CDR3 DNA reads as TGTGCCAGCAGTCAGGGCAGGGGAGGAAACCAGCCCCAGCATTTT. Translating it yields CASSQGRGGNQPQHF.

V gene TRBV18 combines with J gene TRBJ2-3; TRBD1 aligns across 8 bases. The V gene's germline CDR1 is KGHSH and CDR2 LQKENI. CDR3 length equals 15 residues. V was pared by 6 bases and J by 1 base, with 6 bases of the junction left unmatched. The CDR3 region has the DNA TGTGCCAGCTCGCTGACAGGGGACGGCACAGATACGCAGTATTTT. Protein product: CASSLTGDGTDTQYF.

This chain joins TRBV19 and TRBJ2-7; 8 bases map to TRBD1. The CDR3 loop spans 15 amino acids. Germline V gene sequence: CDR1 LNHDA, CDR2 SQIVND (reference sequence). Trimming cost V 3 bases and J 2 bases; bases outside gene matches: 6. CDR3 sequence reads: CASSIVAGGTYEQYF. CDR3 nucleotide sequence: TGTGCCAGTAGTATTGTCGCAGGGGGCACCTACGAGCAGTACTTC.

The chain has TRBV4-1 and TRBJ2-5; D is unresolved. This CDR3 has 13 amino acids. Trimming removed 3 bases at V and 4 bases at J, with 9 bases between. CDR1 and CDR2 (germline): MGHRA, YSYEKL. The DNA of the CDR3 is TGCGCCAGCAGCCACTTACAGACAGAGACCCAGTACTTC. Translation: CASSHLQTETQYF.

The chain uses TRBV5-1 and TRBJ2-3; D remains ambiguous. The germline gives CDR1 SGHRS, CDR2 YFSETQ. This CDR3 region has 13 residues. V was shortened by 1 base and J by 6 bases, with 9 bases between the two germline ends. The DNA of the CDR3 is TGCGCCAGCAGCTTGCCCGATGGGGATACGCAGTATTTT. Protein product: CASSLPDGDTQYF.

This chain connects TRBV7-2 to TRBJ2-1; 8 nucleotides align to TRBD2. There are 16 residues in the CDR3. The junction had 7 bases not matched to a gene; V was cut back by 5 bases and J by 1 base. Germline CDR1 is SGHTA and CDR2 is FQGNSA. In DNA form, the CDR3 reads TGTGCCAGCAGCCTAGGCGGGGGGCGATCCTACAATGAGCAGTTCTTC. It translates to CASSLGGGRSYNEQFF.

The CDR3 here is CASSEGRYGYTF. CDR3 coding DNA: TGTGCCAGCAGCGAAGGACGGTATGGCTACACCTTC. This rearrangement joins TRBV9 to TRBJ1-2; D gene uncertain. The germline gives CDR1 SGDLS, CDR2 YYNGEE. CDR3 length: 12 residues. V lost 3 bases, J lost 5 bases, and 8 bases lay in between.

The rearrangement links TRBV4-3 to TRBJ1-1; TRBD1 matches 8 bases. The CDR3 runs to 15 residues. Germline-derived CDR1 and CDR2 are LGHNA and YSLEER. The trim removed 0 bases at V and 6 bases at J, leaving 6 bases unmatched. CDR3 in DNA: TGCGCCAGCAGCCAAGACTCGCAGGGGGCGGCTGAAGCTTTCTTT. Translated: CASSQDSQGAAEAFF.

This chain links TRBV10-3 with TRBJ2-7, with TRBD1 matching 9 bases. In germline, CDR1 is ENHRY, CDR2 SYGVKD. The CDR3 covers 15 residues. V gave up 3 bases and J gave up 6 bases; unmatched junction bases: 9. CDR3 in amino acids: CAISDPGQGVSEQYF. CDR3 coding DNA: TGTGCCATCAGTGACCCGGGACAGGGTGTCTCCGAGCAGTACTTC.

The chain has TRBV19 and TRBJ1-6; D remains unclear. This CDR3 has 14 amino acids. V was clipped by 4 bases and J by 7 bases, with 11 bases between them. CDR1 is LNHDA and CDR2 is SQIVND in the germline V gene (reference sequence). The CDR3 spells CASSTSYGNSPLHF. The CDR3 DNA reads as TGTGCCAGTAGTACCTCCTACGGGAATTCACCCCTCCACTTT.

Only one count was recorded for this clone. The gene calls are TRBV7-2 and TRBJ1-4; D might be TRBD1 (6 bases). CDR3 length: 14 residues. V dropped 5 bases and J dropped 3 bases, with 10 bases sitting between them. Germline values: CDR1 SGHTA, CDR2 FQGNSA. CDR3 coding DNA: TGTGCCAGCAGCCCAGGGGCAGCTAATGAAAAACTGTTTTTT. Protein sequence: CASSPGAANEKLFF.

This clone was recorded only once. The chain employs TRBV20-1 and TRBJ2-7; no definite D call. This CDR3 is built from 10 residues. The V gene's germline CDR1 is DFQATT and CDR2 SNEGSKA (reference sequence). Deletions cut 5 bases from V and 4 bases from J, with 6 bases between. CDR3 nucleotide sequence: TGCAGTGCTCCCTTGTACGAGCAGTACTTC. Translating gives CSAPLYEQYF.

V is TRBV5-1 and J is TRBJ2-5; D unresolved. This CDR3 spans 15 amino acids. V lost 4 bases and J lost 1, with 14 bases in between. Germline assignment: CDR1 SGHRS and CDR2 YFSETQ. Written as DNA, the CDR3 is TGCGCCAGCAGCCCTTTGTACCCCAGCCAAGAGACCCAGTACTTC. Protein sequence: CASSPLYPSQETQYF.

This clone was found once. The chain has TRBV6-1 and TRBJ2-1; D possibly corresponds to TRBD2 (6 bases). V was clipped by 1 base and J by 7 bases, with 11 bases between them. There are 14 residues in the CDR3. Per the germline V gene, CDR1 is MNHNS and CDR2 is SASEGT. The chain's CDR3 is CASSEGWAGNEQFF. CDR3 nucleotides: TGTGCCAGCAGTGAAGGCTGGGCGGGGAATGAGCAGTTCTTC.